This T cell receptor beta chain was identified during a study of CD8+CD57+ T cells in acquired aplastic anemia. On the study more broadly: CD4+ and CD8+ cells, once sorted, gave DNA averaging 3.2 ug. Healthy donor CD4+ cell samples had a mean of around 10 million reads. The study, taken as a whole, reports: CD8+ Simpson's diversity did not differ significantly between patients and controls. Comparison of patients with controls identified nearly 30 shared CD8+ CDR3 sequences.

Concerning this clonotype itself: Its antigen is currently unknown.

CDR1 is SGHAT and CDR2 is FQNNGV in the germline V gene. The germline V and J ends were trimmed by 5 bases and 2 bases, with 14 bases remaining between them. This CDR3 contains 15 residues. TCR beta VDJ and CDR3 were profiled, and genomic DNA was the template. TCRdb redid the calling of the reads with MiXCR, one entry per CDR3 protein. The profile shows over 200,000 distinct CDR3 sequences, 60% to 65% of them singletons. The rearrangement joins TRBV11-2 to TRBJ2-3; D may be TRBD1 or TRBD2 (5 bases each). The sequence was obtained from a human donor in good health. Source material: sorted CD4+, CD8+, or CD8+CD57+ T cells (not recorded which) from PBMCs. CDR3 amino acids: CASSPRDGITDTQYF. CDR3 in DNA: TGTGCCAGCAGCCCCCGGGACGGAATCACAGATACGCAGTATTTT.